This T cell receptor beta chain emerged from a study of blood T cell repertoires in COVID-19. Looking at the study overall: Samples taken during acute and convalescent COVID-19 were collected in the United States, Italy and Spain. PBMCs, B-cell-depleted T cells, or T cells were the source of the cDNA or gDNA that made up the material.

The Seattle patients joined while their infection was active and were tracked longitudinally afterward. In the original processing: Researchers report that nucleated cell counts were estimated from reference gene primer amplification. The repertoire was sequenced with immunoSEQ multiplex PCR; TCRdb's copy has only in-frame clones and lacks some. Clonal size and the V and J genes are those of that table, whereas D and trimming came from the DNA. Here the sample spans 250,000 to 350,000 clones, approximately 84% being singletons. The specimen was peripheral blood. The sequence was obtained from a human donor with COVID-19, enrolled during active disease. The donor label of this sample is uncertain.

The chain's CDR3 is CASSFRQGIQPQHF. CDR3 DNA sequence: TGTGCCAGCAGTTTTCGACAGGGGATACAGCCCCAGCATTTT. This rearrangement joins TRBV27 to TRBJ1-5, with 8 bases identical to TRBD1. Germline-derived CDR1 and CDR2 are MNHEY and SMNVEV (reference sequence). The CDR3 consists of 14 residues. The ends lost 3 bases at V and 7 bases at J; junction bases unmatched: 5.